A selection of T cell receptor beta chains follows, all from one sample in a study of T-cell memory formation after mild COVID-19. TCRdb re-called the 5' RACE reads with MiXCR, one entry per CDR3 protein. The profile shows roughly 42,000 distinct CDR3 sequences, roughly 7.2% of them singletons. Sequencing was done on a sample of PBMCs or a T cell subset sorted from them (not recorded which). These receptor sequences come from a man between 18 and 35 years old who had mild COVID-19 (a few samples of this study predate the infection). Cell type and time point are not known. Each CDR3 is given with its conserved first and last residue.

CDR3 length	V gene	CDR3 protein
14	TRBV5-1	CASSTGVGWSDAFF
15	TRBV15	CATSRITGSNQPQHF
15	TRBV4-2	CASSQDGRLNEKLFF
13	TRBV5-1	CASSHNSQETQYF
16	TRBV7-2	CASSQYGGTNTGELFF
11	TRBV7-9	CASSLELTQYF
16	TRBV4-1	CASSQDPSGDQETQYF
16	TRBV4-3	CASSQGVLAGGDEQFF
14	TRBV12-3/TRBV12-4	CASALGGGTDTQYF
14	TRBV30	CAWEPWTSYNEQFF
12	TRBV6-5	CASRIRDGGYTF
14	TRBV7-9	CASSPGAGSYGYTF
15	TRBV7-8	CASSSGVRVTGELFF
20	TRBV7-2	CASSPRPYRGRKGMNTEAFF
13	TRBV10-3	CAISAMGYTEAFF
14	TRBV5-1	CASSEDRNTDTQYF
14	TRBV2	CASRPGGSNQPQHF
15	TRBV7-3	CASSPQRVGHGELFF
13	TRBV11-2	CASSKEGLLREFF
15	TRBV12-3/TRBV12-4	CASSLDKVGLNTIYF
9	TRBV20-1	CSAGYEQYF
15	TRBV9	CASSPREGTTDTQYF
14	TRBV5-1	CASSTQGGGYGYTF
14	TRBV7-8	CASSLGQTNYGYTF
14	TRBV12-3/TRBV12-4	CASSFGQQSYEQYF
15	TRBV7-2	CASSLASSGIGELFF
14	TRBV27	CASSFSGVENIQYF
13	TRBV5-1	CASSLRGEETQYF
13	TRBV3-1	CASTTRGGYEQYF
14	TRBV5-8	CASIYLGFGTEAFF
15	TRBV5-1	CASSLVPVNTGELFF
12	TRBV18	CASSPGQWGFTF
14	TRBV11-2	CASSLRTGGNEQFF
13	TRBV12-3/TRBV12-4	CASSLTEANEQFF
15	TRBV4-2	CASSRGGGLLETQYF
14	TRBV7-2	CASSLGPQTGELFF
13	TRBV12-3/TRBV12-4	CASSFATNQPQHF
15	TRBV5-1	CASSLISGGAGTQYF
16	TRBV12-3/TRBV12-4	CASRPGDLNFGYGYTF
14	TRBV20-1	CSASGPGGNYGYTF
13	TRBV7-2	CASSRGANTEAFF
13	TRBV12-3/TRBV12-4	CASSSGLGPEQFF
11	TRBV12-3/TRBV12-4	CASSFWDEQFF